The clone carrying this T cell receptor beta chain was picked up a small number of times. This CDR3 comprises 14 residues. Trimming cost V 4 bases and J 5 bases; bases outside gene matches: 2. CDR1 is SGDLS, CDR2 YYNGEE, per germline. This entry comes from a study of blood T cells in healthy people across ages. Alongside a J-beta primer mix, a sample-barcoded 5' primer served in a second PCR lasting roughly 7 to 11 cycles. Each CDR3 protein is one row after TCRdb ran MiXCR on the 5' RACE reads. The sample has approximately 810,000 distinct CDR3 sequences; less than 35% are singletons. The chain joins TRBV9 to TRBJ2-1, with 11 bases matching TRBD1. Sequencing was done on a sample of blood. The receptor was isolated from a woman older than 75 in good health. The CDR3 DNA reads as TGTGCCAGCAGCTGGGGACAGGGGGACAATGAGCAGTTCTTC. Translation gives CASSWGQGDNEQFF.